In this sample, the clone carrying this TCR beta chain turned up once. One base away lies a much larger clone, so this may be a sequencing read error. No conserved phenylalanine or tryptophan ends this CDR3, so it is likely a read error. The data derive from a study of breast tumors, draining lymph nodes, adjacent tissues. The germline V and J ends were trimmed by 3 bases and 1 base, with 14 bases remaining between them. The CDR3 consists of 15 residues. In germline, CDR1 is SGHRS, CDR2 YFSETQ. Axillary draining lymph nodes of breast cancer patients supplied the node samples. Each CDR3 protein gets one entry after TCRdb re-called the multiplex PCR reads with MiXCR. Among around 120,000 distinct CDR3 sequences, 15% to 20% were seen once, and the ten largest hold less than 4.5%.

Specimen: axillary lymph node tissue. The chain employs TRBV5-1 and TRBJ2-7; D not certain. This TCR derives from a female donor with breast cancer. Some clones in this sample may be carry-over from other donors' samples. The CDR3 nucleotides are TGCGCCAGCAGCTCCTCCAGAGGTGGGTCCTACGAGCAGTACTCC. Translating gives CASSSSRGGSYEQYS.